The present T cell receptor beta chain was sequenced within a study of T-cell memory formation after mild COVID-19. Study-wide results and limits: Among clones peaking at day 37 in the second wave, SARS-CoV-2 specificity remained unconfirmed.

As to this clonotype: What it binds is not known.

TCRdb re-analysed the 5' RACE reads in MiXCR, keeping a single row per CDR3 protein. Of fewer than 700,000 distinct CDR3 sequences in the sample, over 15% were seen once. The specimen was PBMCs or a T cell subset sorted from them (not recorded which). The receptor was derived from an adult woman who had mild COVID-19 (a few samples of this study predate the infection). Cell type and time point are not known.

The DNA of the CDR3 is TGTGCCAGCAGCGTAGACGGAGGGGGCGGCACAGATACGCAGTATTTT. Translated: CASSVDGGGGTDTQYF. The chain carries TRBV9 and TRBJ2-3, with D possibly TRBD1 on 7 matching bases. This CDR3 spans 16 amino acids. Trimming removed 0 bases at V and 1 base at J, with 12 bases between. CDR1 SGDLS and CDR2 YYNGEE come from the germline V gene.